This record looks at one T cell receptor beta chain sequence and its context. Its antigen is undetermined. These data belong to a study of CD8 T cells in Susac syndrome. Study in general: When their blood was taken, patients with Susac syndrome were therapy-naive, taking corticosteroids, or taking intravenous immunoglobulin alone.

Whole-study findings and limits: CD4+ T cell repertoires in Susac syndrome exhibited no evidence of clonal expansion.

V trimming: 4 bases; J trimming: 11 bases; junction bases outside the gene matches: 10. Germline values: CDR1 SGHRS, CDR2 YFSETQ. The CDR3 is 13 amino acids. cDNA came from 0.5 to 1 ug RNA primed by random hexamers. The immunoSEQ assay covered 54 Vbeta and 13 Jbeta segments for CDR3. MiXCR was run by TCRdb on the immunoSEQ multiplex PCR reads, yielding one entry per CDR3 protein. This table holds 200,000 to 250,000 distinct CDR3 sequences, over 90% found once. The rearrangement joins TRBV5-1 to TRBJ1-1; 8 bases are a match to TRBD1. The source material was CD4+ T cells from PBMCs. The receptor was derived from a human donor with Susac syndrome. The CDR3 DNA follows: TGCGCCAGCAGCCCCGAGGTTCAGGGGGCGGCTTTCTTT. Translating it yields CASSPEVQGAAFF.